This T cell receptor (beta chain) was observed in a study of cytomegalovirus exposure and HLA in healthy donors. The wider study: A prior study identified 110 million or so unique TCR beta sequences from about 179 million T cells. Drawn from HLA-typed donors, about 85 million unique TCRs were held in an early data release. The study's findings and limits: Analyses of presence and absence presupposed an approximately uniform sequencing depth across donors. Generally TCR sequences proved uncommon, though certain public TCRs appeared in numerous donors.

This CDR3 is 18 amino acids long. Germline V CDR1 and CDR2: SGHVS, FNYEAQ. V lost 1 base to trimming and J lost 0 bases; unmatched junction nucleotides: 9. PCR used 60 Vbeta primers and 13 Jbeta primers. Measured with immunoSEQ multiplex PCR; TCRdb has only the in-frame clones, and not every one. The repertoire holds approximately 130,000 clones, around 70% seen once, with roughly 3.1% in the top ten. As to this clone: The target antigen is unknown.

The sequence came from a man aged 25 to 40 in good health and CMV-seronegative. The chain combines TRBV7-6 with TRBJ2-7; 10 nucleotides align to TRBD1. Sequenced input: PBMCs. The CDR3 here is CASSLVPLGTGASYEQYF. The CDR3 coding sequence is TGTGCCAGCAGCTTAGTTCCTCTGGGGACAGGGGCCTCCTACGAGCAGTACTTC.